This is a list of T cell receptor beta chains from one sample in a study of control samples from healthy donors and cancer patients. Generated by immunoSEQ multiplex PCR, the TCRdb table keeps only in-frame clones and is missing some. Among about 98,000 clones, around 80% were seen once, and the ten largest hold about 2%. Input material: blood. These TCRs come from a man aged 60 to 75 in good health. Both conserved end residues are part of each CDR3. The order of the fields is CDR3 protein, CDR3 DNA, J gene, clone size, V gene, D gene. The D gene is left open where the match is weak. Clone sizes are given selectively: once, few, many, or a class where the clone is expanded.

CASSQGQGVSYGYTF	TGCGCCAGCAGCCAGGGACAGGGAGTGAGCTATGGCTACACCTTC	TRBJ1-2	-	TRBV5-1	TRBD1
CASSYSRDTQYF	TGTGCCAGCAGTTACTCGCGAGATACGCAGTATTTT	TRBJ2-3	few	TRBV6-6	-
CASSPDAGYGYTF	TGTGCCAGCAGTCCCGACGCCGGCTATGGCTACACCTTC	TRBJ1-2	-	TRBV6-5	-
CASSLKQGAQETQYF	TGTGCCAGCAGCTTAAAACAGGGGGCCCAAGAGACCCAGTACTTC	TRBJ2-5	-	TRBV7-8	TRBD1
CATSSFTTDSNQPQHF	TGTGCCACCAGCAGCTTCACAACGGATAGCAATCAGCCCCAGCATTTT	TRBJ1-5	-	TRBV15	-
CASSLQGNTEAFF	TGTGCCAGCAGCCTACAGGGGAACACTGAAGCTTTCTTT	TRBJ1-1	-	TRBV5-4	-
CASSFLLAGGTDTQYF	TGTGCCAGCAGCTTTCTTCTGGCGGGGGGCACAGATACGCAGTATTTT	TRBJ2-3	once	TRBV5-4	TRBD2
CASSLEGKPGLHRVYEQYF	TGTGCCAGCAGCTTGGAGGGCAAGCCGGGACTGCACCGGGTCTACGAGCAGTACTTC	TRBJ2-7	-	TRBV5-8	-
CASSPTAGAGYVGTDTQYF	TGTGCCAGCAGCCCGACGGCGGGAGCGGGGTATGTAGGCACAGATACGCAGTATTTT	TRBJ2-3	-	TRBV7-2	TRBD2
CATKRPGGSNEKLFF	TGTGCCACCAAGAGACCAGGAGGTTCGAATGAAAAACTGTTTTTT	TRBJ1-4	-	TRBV6-5	-
CAWSLGTSGIEETQYF	TGTGCCTGGAGCCTCGGGACTAGCGGGATCGAAGAGACCCAGTACTTC	TRBJ2-5	once	TRBV30	TRBD2
CASSLSTGGRDTEAFF	TGTGCCAGCAGCTTAAGCACGGGGGGGAGGGACACTGAAGCTTTCTTT	TRBJ1-1	-	TRBV11-2	-
CASTDGPAGGQSGGELFF	TGTGCCAGCACCGATGGACCAGCGGGGGGGCAATCAGGCGGGGAGCTGTTTTTT	TRBJ2-2	-	TRBV4-2	TRBD2
CASKETGYLGEQFF	TGCGCCAGCAAAGAAACCGGGTACTTGGGTGAGCAGTTCTTC	TRBJ2-1	-	TRBV5-1	-
CASTAFAGSTGELFF	TGTGCCAGTACCGCTTTTGCAGGGTCCACCGGGGAGCTGTTTTTT	TRBJ2-2	-	TRBV19	-
CASSSSGESTGELFF	TGTGCCAGCAGCTCTAGTGGGGAGAGCACCGGGGAGCTGTTTTTT	TRBJ2-2	once	TRBV7-9	-
CASSQDSTGGHTEAFF	TGTGCCAGCAGCCAAGATTCTACAGGGGGTCACACTGAAGCTTTCTTT	TRBJ1-1	few	TRBV4-2	TRBD1
CASSLVQDRGLEQFF	TGTGCCAGCAGCTTAGTTCAGGACAGGGGCCTTGAGCAGTTCTTC	TRBJ2-1	-	TRBV7-2	TRBD1
CASSLASSGEKLFF	TGTGCCAGCAGTTTGGCCTCATCGGGGGAAAAACTGTTTTTT	TRBJ1-4	-	TRBV2	-
CASSYSPGRSYEQYF	TGTGCCAGCAGTTACTCGCCGGGCCGCTCCTACGAGCAGTACTTC	TRBJ2-7	-	TRBV6-5	-
CASRAGASGELFF	TGTGCCAGCAGGGCTGGGGCGTCCGGGGAGCTGTTTTTT	TRBJ2-2	few	TRBV3-1/TRBV3-2	-
CASSLAQGAGDTQYF	TGCGCCAGCAGCTTGGCTCAGGGGGCAGGAGATACGCAGTATTTT	TRBJ2-3	-	TRBV5-1	TRBD1
CALGDEQFF	TGTGCCCTGGGGGATGAGCAGTTCTTC	TRBJ2-1	-	TRBV19	-
CASRRTGNTGELFF	TGTGCCAGCAGACGGACCGGGAACACCGGGGAGCTGTTTTTT	TRBJ2-2	-	TRBV5-5	-
CASRGQGNYGYTF	TGTGCCAGTAGAGGACAGGGGAACTATGGCTACACCTTC	TRBJ1-2	-	TRBV19	TRBD1
CASSVVSSSEAFF	TGTGCCAGCAGCGTAGTTTCGAGCTCTGAAGCTTTCTTT	TRBJ1-1	once	TRBV9	-
CASSAFNEQFF	TGTGCCAGCAGTGCCTTCAATGAGCAGTTCTTC	TRBJ2-1	few	TRBV2	-
CASSLDSYNEQFF	TGTGCCAGCAGTTTAGACAGTTACAATGAGCAGTTCTTC	TRBJ2-1	-	TRBV27	-
CASSVGGTGTGDTGELFF	TGTGCCAGCAGCGTAGGGGGTACCGGGACTGGCGACACCGGGGAGCTGTTTTTT	TRBJ2-2	-	TRBV9	-
CAISDQGGETQYF	TGTGCCATCAGTGATCAGGGGGGAGAGACCCAGTACTTC	TRBJ2-5	-	TRBV10-3	-
CASSLDRGTQTQYF	TGTGCCAGCAGCTTGGACAGGGGTACGCAGACCCAGTACTTC	TRBJ2-5	-	TRBV11-2	TRBD1
CASSLGNEQFF	TGTGCCAGCAGCTTAGGGAATGAGCAGTTCTTC	TRBJ2-1	-	TRBV11-2	-
CASSSYSEGEKLFF	TGTGCCAGCAGCTCCTACAGTGAGGGTGAAAAACTGTTTTTT	TRBJ1-4	-	TRBV7-9	-
CASRDRLDIQYF	TGTGCCAGCAGGGACAGGCTAGACATTCAGTACTTC	TRBJ2-4	once	TRBV28	TRBD1
CASSLSSSGITYNEQFF	TGTGCCAGCAGTTTATCGTCTAGCGGGATAACCTACAATGAGCAGTTCTTC	TRBJ2-1	once	TRBV27	TRBD2
CASSFERLTNEQFF	TGCGCCAGCAGCTTCGAACGACTAACCAATGAGCAGTTCTTC	TRBJ2-1	-	TRBV5-1	-
CASRTDHSGANVLTF	TGTGCCTCCCGGACGGACCACTCTGGGGCCAACGTCCTGACTTTC	TRBJ2-6	-	TRBV19	-
CAWSVGRTNQPQHF	TGTGCCTGGAGTGTGGGCAGAACCAATCAGCCCCAGCATTTT	TRBJ1-5	-	TRBV30	-
CASSDQGTGVTKNIQYF	TGTGCCAGCAGTGATCAAGGGACAGGGGTAACCAAAAACATTCAGTACTTC	TRBJ2-4	-	TRBV6-1	TRBD1
CASSPMAFNYGYTF	TGTGCCAGCAGCCCAATGGCTTTCAACTATGGCTACACCTTC	TRBJ1-2	once	TRBV7-9	-
CAGQGAGETQYF	TGTGCCGGACAGGGGGCGGGGGAGACCCAGTACTTC	TRBJ2-5	once	TRBV2	TRBD1
CASSLDLWGQTPEKLFF	TGTGCCAGCAGCTTAGATCTTTGGGGACAGACCCCTGAAAAACTGTTTTTT	TRBJ1-4	-	TRBV7-6	TRBD1
CASSSGRTYGYTF	TGTGCCAGCAGCTCGGGACGGACCTATGGCTACACCTTC	TRBJ1-2	-	TRBV5-8	-
CASSTMPGQGSNEQFF	TGCGCCAGCAGCACGATGCCGGGACAGGGGTCGAATGAGCAGTTCTTC	TRBJ2-1	-	TRBV5-1	TRBD1
CASSFGGAQPQHF	TGCGCCAGCAGCTTCGGGGGTGCTCAGCCCCAGCATTTT	TRBJ1-5	-	TRBV5-1	-
CATRAGGDAEAFF	TGTGCCACCAGAGCTGGGGGGGACGCTGAAGCTTTCTTT	TRBJ1-1	-	TRBV24-1	-
CASSLWARSRETQYF	TGTGCCAGCAGTTTATGGGCGAGAAGCCGAGAGACCCAGTACTTC	TRBJ2-5	-	TRBV28	-
CAWKGRSRQYF	TGTGCCTGGAAAGGGCGGAGTCGGCAGTACTTC	TRBJ2-7	-	TRBV30	-
CASSEASGDYNEQFF	TGCGCCAGCAGCGAAGCTAGCGGGGACTACAATGAGCAGTTCTTC	TRBJ2-1	-	TRBV5-1	TRBD2
CASRGYMLTINEQYF	TGTGCCAGCAGGGGTTATATGCTTACTATCAATGAGCAGTACTTC	TRBJ2-7	-	TRBV6-5	-
CASSSDIYSYEQYF	TGTGCCAGCAGCTCAGACATTTACTCCTACGAGCAGTACTTC	TRBJ2-7	-	TRBV5-6	-
CASSLVGGSGNTIYF	TGTGCCAGCAGCTTGGTGGGGGGCTCTGGAAACACCATATATTTT	TRBJ1-3	-	TRBV5-4	-